Sequencing of this T cell receptor (beta chain) was carried out in a study of long-term antiretroviral therapy in people with HIV. Points from the study as a whole: In samples taken after ART, diversity increased but remained below transplant donor control levels. Blood dates from 2004 to 2017, possibly under older ART regimens.

In regard to this clone: What it binds is unknown.

Germline CDR1 is SGHVS and CDR2 is FQNEAQ. The V and J ends lost 3 bases and 6 bases respectively, with 8 bases between them. CDR3 size: 12 residues. Sequencing relied on immunoSEQ assay v3.0, run at survey level. Profiling relied on immunoSEQ multiplex PCR, and the TCRdb table lists in-frame clones only, not all of them. The sample records some 40,000 clones, 70% to 90% being singletons. The sequence was collected from a woman in her 50s with HIV. This material consisted of unsorted PBMCs, taken 1.2 years after starting antiretroviral therapy. The chain employs TRBV7-8 and TRBJ1-1; no clear D gene. CDR3 nucleotides: TGTGCCAGCAGCTTTCCTAAAGCTGAAGCTTTCTTT. Translating gives CASSFPKAEAFF.